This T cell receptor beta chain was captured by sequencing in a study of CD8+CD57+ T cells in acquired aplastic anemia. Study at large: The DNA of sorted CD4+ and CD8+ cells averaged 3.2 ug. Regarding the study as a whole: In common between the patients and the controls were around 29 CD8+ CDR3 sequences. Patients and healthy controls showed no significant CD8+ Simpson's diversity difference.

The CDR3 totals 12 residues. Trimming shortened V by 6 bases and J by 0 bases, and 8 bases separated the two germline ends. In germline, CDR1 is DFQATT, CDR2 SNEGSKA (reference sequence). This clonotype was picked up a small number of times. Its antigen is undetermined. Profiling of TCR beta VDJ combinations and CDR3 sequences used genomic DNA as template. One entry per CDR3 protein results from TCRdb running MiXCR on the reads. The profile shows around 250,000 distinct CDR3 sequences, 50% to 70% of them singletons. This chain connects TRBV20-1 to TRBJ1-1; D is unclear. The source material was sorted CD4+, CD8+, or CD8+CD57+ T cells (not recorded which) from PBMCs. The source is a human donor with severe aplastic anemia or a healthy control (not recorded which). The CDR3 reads CSARRLNTEAFF. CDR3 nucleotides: TGCAGTGCACGAAGGTTGAACACTGAAGCTTTCTTT.